These T cell receptor beta chains were read from a single sample in a study of T cells after yellow fever vaccination. In TCRdb, the 5' RACE reads were re-called with MiXCR into one record per CDR3 protein. The sample includes roughly 310,000 distinct CDR3 sequences, 8.7% seen only once; the top ten take roughly 18%. Specimen: PBMCs, collected on the day of the first yellow fever vaccination. Every receptor here comes from a man aged 18 to 29 who received the YFV17D yellow fever vaccine. The CDR3 runs from the conserved cysteine through the conserved F or W. Each record gives: clone size, J gene, D gene, V gene, CDR3 DNA, CDR3 protein. The D gene is left open where the match is weak. Rows may omit the clone size; those that give it use once, few, many or a size class.

>few|TRBJ2-1|TRBD2|TRBV7-2
TGTGCCAGCAGCTTACTGGGGGGGGCCTACAATGAGCAGTTCTTC
CASSLLGGAYNEQFF
>-|TRBJ2-3|-|TRBV11-3
TGTGCCAGCAGCTTTTCCGTCCGAGAGGCGCAGTATTTT
CASSFSVREAQYF
>many|TRBJ2-3|-|TRBV7-9
TGTGCCAGCAGCTCCGCAGATACGCAGTATTTT
CASSSADTQYF
>-|TRBJ2-5|-|TRBV6-5
TGTGCCAGCAGTTACCTTCCCCACACAGGGCAAGAGACCCAGTACTTC
CASSYLPHTGQETQYF
>few|TRBJ1-4|TRBD1|TRBV18
TGTGCCAGCTCACGAGACAGGGGTGAAAATGAAAAACTGTTTTTT
CASSRDRGENEKLFF
>-|TRBJ2-7|-|TRBV20-1
TGCAGTGCTAGAGATCGGCTCGAGCAGTACTTC
CSARDRLEQYF
>many|TRBJ2-1|-|TRBV7-2
TGTGCCAGCAGCTTAGTTGCTGGGAGCTCCTACAATGAGCAGTTCTTC
CASSLVAGSSYNEQFF
>-|TRBJ1-2|-|TRBV5-5
TGTGCCAGCAGTCCCCAACAGGGCGGCTATGGCTACACCTTC
CASSPQQGGYGYTF
>many|TRBJ2-7|TRBD1|TRBV5-1
TGCGCCAGCCGAAAGGGACAGACATACTACGAGCAGTACTTC
CASRKGQTYYEQYF
>-|TRBJ2-1|TRBD2|TRBV5-1
TGCGCCAGCAGCTTGGGGAATGGACTAGCGGGGGACGATGAGCAGTTCTTC
CASSLGNGLAGDDEQFF
>-|TRBJ2-2|-|TRBV11-3
TGTGCCAGCAGCTTATTTTTATCTCAGACCGGGACCAAGAACACCGGGGAGCTGTTTTTT
CASSLFLSQTGTKNTGELFF
>few|TRBJ1-6|-|TRBV27
TGTGCCAGCAAAGGCCTTACAGGGAGGAGAAGATCACCCCTCCACTTT
CASKGLTGRRRSPLHF
>few|TRBJ2-2|TRBD1|TRBV20-1
TGCAGTGCTAGAGAGCAGGGACAGCCAACCGGGGAGCTGTTTTTT
CSAREQGQPTGELFF
>-|TRBJ2-5|-|TRBV5-1
TGCGCCAGCAGCCCCCTTAGGATGTACCAAGAGACCCAGTACTTC
CASSPLRMYQETQYF
>-|TRBJ2-2|TRBD2|TRBV7-2
TGTGCCAGCTCGGGGACTAGCTCTTGGGGCGGGGAGCTGTTTTTT
CASSGTSSWGGELFF
>-|TRBJ2-6|-|TRBV11-1
TGTGCCAGCAGCTTATCCCCCCACGTCGGGCTCTCTGGGGCCAACGTCCTGACTTTC
CASSLSPHVGLSGANVLTF
>few|TRBJ1-5|-|TRBV18
TGTGCCAGCTCAGGGGCAGGGAAAGATCAGCCCCAGCATTTT
CASSGAGKDQPQHF
>-|TRBJ2-1|TRBD1|TRBV9
TGTGCCAGCAGCGAGGGATGGGACAGTTACTTCAATGAGCAGTTCTTC
CASSEGWDSYFNEQFF
>few|TRBJ1-4|TRBD1|TRBV20-1
TGCAGTGCTAGCCCCGGGACAGGGAATGAAAAACTGTTTTTT
CSASPGTGNEKLFF
>few|TRBJ1-2|TRBD1|TRBV11-2
TGTGCCAGCAGCTCCGGGACAGCGGGAATAAGAAACTATGGCTACACCTTC
CASSSGTAGIRNYGYTF
>few|TRBJ2-7|TRBD1|TRBV29-1
TGCAGCGTTGAAGCGACAGGGTTTTCCTACGAGCAGTACTTC
CSVEATGFSYEQYF
>-|TRBJ1-1|TRBD1|TRBV6-1
TGTGCCAGCAGGACCACACAGGGGATCACTGAAGCTTTCTTT
CASRTTQGITEAFF
>-|TRBJ2-3|-|TRBV24-1
TGTGCCACCAGTGATCCAGGAAACACAGATACGCAGTATTTT
CATSDPGNTDTQYF
>few|TRBJ2-5|TRBD2|TRBV7-3
TGTGCCAGCAGCCAGGTAGCGGGGCGGGAGACCCAGTACTTC
CASSQVAGRETQYF
>-|TRBJ2-1|-|TRBV4-1
TGCGCCAGCAGCCAAGATCTCCCCGAAGGACGAAGTGTGGATGAGCAGTTCTTC
CASSQDLPEGRSVDEQFF
>-|TRBJ2-3|-|TRBV13
TGTGCCAGCAGCTTGAGAAGGGGCCATACGCAGTATTTT
CASSLRRGHTQYF